The entry below describes one T cell receptor (beta chain). These data come from a study of blood T cell repertoires in COVID-19. The CDR3 is made up of 14 amino acids. The V end was cut by 3 bases, the J end by 3 bases, with 11 bases between. The germline gives CDR1 LGHNA, CDR2 YNFKEQ. This table comes from immunoSEQ multiplex PCR, and its TCRdb copy is limited to in-frame clones, with some not included. This table holds 200,000 to 250,000 clones, around 87% found once. Sequencing was done on a sample of peripheral blood. The receptor's source is a woman aged 70 to 79 with active or convalescent COVID-19. The V gene is TRBV4-2, the J gene TRBJ1-1; D is perhaps TRBD1 (6 bases). CDR3 loop: CASSQERGYTEAFF. CDR3 sequence (DNA): TGTGCCAGCAGCCAGGAAAGGGGGTACACTGAAGCTTTCTTT.